This TCR beta chain stems from a study of cytomegalovirus exposure and HLA in healthy donors. PCR amplification relied on 60 Vbeta primers (plus 13 Jbeta primers). The data were produced by immunoSEQ multiplex PCR, yet TCRdb's version contains in-frame clones alone and is incomplete. The sample has 150,000 to 200,000 clones; roughly 72% are singletons. V lost 5 bases and J 4 bases, leaving 17 bases between the germline ends. This CDR3 comprises 15 residues. CDR1 is SGHTA, CDR2 FQGNSA, per germline. Among the donors, all were healthy bone marrow donors. Findings and caveats of the study: Follow-up analysis later connected one missense variant in DCLRE1C with trimming of TCR beta V- and J-genes.

A note on this clone: Its target is unknown.

V gene TRBV7-2 combines with J gene TRBJ1-1; possible D gene TRBD1, 6 bases. Sequencing was done on a sample of PBMCs. The clonotype was recovered from a woman aged 25 to 45 in good health and CMV-seropositive. DNA of the CDR3: TGTGCCAGCAGCCAAGTTAAGGGGGTGCGCACTGAAGCTTTCTTT. It encodes CASSQVKGVRTEAFF.